A single sample is the source of the 30 T cell receptor beta chains below, sequenced in a study of blood T cell repertoires in COVID-19. Method: immunoSEQ multiplex PCR; TCRdb's copy keeps in-frame clones and lacks some. Among 140,000 or so clones listed, about four fifths were seen once. The sequenced material came from peripheral blood. The receptors stem from a human donor in a cohort sampled during active COVID-19.

The gene calls are TRBV28 and TRBJ1-6, with TRBD1 identical over 7 bases. The ends lost 5 bases at V and 9 bases at J; junction bases unmatched: 13. Germline-derived CDR1 and CDR2 are MDHEN and SYDVKM. The CDR3 consists of 16 residues. The CDR3 sequence: CASSPRQGGFLSPLHF. The DNA for the CDR3 is TGTGCCAGCAGTCCTCGACAGGGTGGTTTTCTTTCACCCCTCCACTTT. Full variable domain (outside the CDR3, taken from reference TRBV28 and TRBJ1-6): DVKVTQSSRYLVKRTGEKVFLECVQDMDHENMFWYRQDPGLGLRLIYFSYDVKMKEKGDIPEGYSVSREKKERFSLILESASTNQTSMYLCASSPRQGGFLSPLHFGNGTRLTVT.

This sequence joins TRBV9 and TRBJ2-1; the match to TRBD1 covers 7 bases. CDR1 is SGDLS and CDR2 is YYNGEE in the germline V gene. Germline trimming cut 0 bases from V and 4 bases from J; bases unmatched to any gene: 7. CDR3 length: 16 residues. In DNA form, the CDR3 reads TGTGCCAGCAGCGTAGCAGAGGGGGCTTCGTACAATGAGCAGTTCTTC. This gives the protein CASSVAEGASYNEQFF.

The gene calls are TRBV5-1 and TRBJ2-1; 11 positions agree with TRBD2. The trim removed 3 bases at V and 8 bases at J, leaving 4 bases unmatched. Per the germline V gene, CDR1 is SGHRS and CDR2 is YFSETQ. The CDR3 is 14 residues long. CDR3 in amino acids: CASSSGTSGDEQFF. CDR3 sequence (DNA): TGCGCCAGCAGCTCCGGGACTAGCGGCGATGAGCAGTTCTTC.

This rearrangement joins TRBV28 to TRBJ1-5; no reliable D call. There are 15 residues in the CDR3. The V end was cut by 5 bases, the J end by 2 bases, with 13 bases between. CDR1 MDHEN and CDR2 SYDVKM come from the germline V gene. The CDR3 region has the DNA TGTGCCAGCAGTGGCGGGCAGATGGGCAATCAGCCCCAGCATTTT. The encoded protein is CASSGGQMGNQPQHF.

The chain uses TRBV6-2 or TRBV6-3 and TRBJ2-3, with 9 nucleotides matching TRBD2. J was trimmed by 5 bases and V by 5 bases; bases with no gene match: 8. In germline, CDR1 is MNHEY, CDR2 SVGEGT. The CDR3 extends over 15 amino acids. This chain's CDR3 is CASSPQRGVQDTQYF. The CDR3 DNA reads as TGTGCCAGCAGTCCCCAGCGGGGGGTTCAAGATACGCAGTATTTT.

V and J are TRBV9 and TRBJ2-2; 10 nucleotides agree with TRBD2. Germline CDR1 is SGDLS and CDR2 is YYNGEE. This CDR3 is built from 17 residues. Losses at the gene ends were 2 bases for V and 6 bases for J; bases not matched to a gene: 10. Here the CDR3 DNA reads TGTGCCAGCAGCGTGGGGGTAGCGGGGGGCAACGCCGGGGAGCTGTTTTTT. It specifies CASSVGVAGGNAGELFF.

The chain combines TRBV3-1 (or the pseudogene TRBV3-2) with TRBJ2-3; D might be TRBD2 (5 bases). The CDR3 has 15 residues. Germline CDR1 reads LGHDT; CDR2 reads YNNKEL (reference sequence). Trimming left V 4 bases short and J 4 bases short, with 15 bases between. CDR3 sequence reads: CASSPSGYDADTQYF. Written as DNA, the CDR3 is TGTGCCAGCAGCCCCTCGGGGTATGACGCAGATACGCAGTATTTT.

This chain connects TRBV2 to TRBJ2-1; D is ambiguous. Trimming cost V 5 bases and J 7 bases, with 6 bases left between them. CDR3 length: 11 residues. Germline V gene sequence: CDR1 SNHLY, CDR2 FYNNEI. CDR3 sequence (DNA): TGTGCCAGCAGTTACATAAATGAGCAGTTCTTC. Residues: CASSYINEQFF. Variable domain in full (rest from reference TRBV2 and TRBJ2-1): EPEVTQTPSHQVTQMGQEVILRCVPISNHLYFYWYRQILGQKVEFLVSFYNNEISEKSEIFDDQFSVERPDGSNFTLKIRSTKLEDSAMYFCASSYINEQFFGPGTRLTVL.

V usage is TRBV9 and J usage is TRBJ1-2, with 11 bases aligning to TRBD1. CDR3 length: 17 residues. In germline, CDR1 is SGDLS, CDR2 YYNGEE. V lost 0 bases to trimming and J lost 8 bases; unmatched junction nucleotides: 12. CDR3 nucleotide sequence: TGTGCCAGCAGCGTAGATTGGGCGGACAGGGGGCATAGGGGCTACACCTTC. Translating gives CASSVDWADRGHRGYTF.

The rearrangement joins TRBV2 to TRBJ1-6, with D unresolved. CDR1 and CDR2 from the germline V gene are SNHLY and FYNNEI. There are 13 residues in the CDR3. The germline V and J ends were trimmed by 3 bases and 10 bases, with 10 bases remaining between them. The CDR3 region is CASSDGRSSPLHF. CDR3 DNA sequence: TGTGCCAGCAGTGATGGGAGAAGCTCACCCCTCCACTTT.

The chain employs TRBV9 and TRBJ2-1; D may be TRBD2 (6 bases). The germline V gene encodes CDR1 SGDLS and CDR2 YYNGEE. Trimming took off 4 bases at V and 10 bases at J, with 12 bases between the two ends. This CDR3 is 12 amino acids long. The DNA of the CDR3 is TGTGCCAGCAGCCCGGGCGGGATCGAGCAGTTCTTC. Translation gives CASSPGGIEQFF.

The V gene is TRBV7-8, the J gene TRBJ2-3, with 8 bases that match TRBD2. There are 15 residues in the CDR3. The junction had 3 bases not matched to a gene; V was cut back by 0 bases and J by 4 bases. Germline values: CDR1 SGHVS, CDR2 FQNEAQ. The CDR3 DNA sequence: TGTGCCAGCAGCTTAGCCAGCGGGGGCTCAGATACGCAGTATTTT. Protein product: CASSLASGGSDTQYF.

This clone was counted a few times. This rearrangement joins TRBV25-1 to TRBJ2-7, with TRBD2 identical over 10 bases. Germline values: CDR1 MGHDK, CDR2 SYGVNS. CDR3 size: 16 residues. With V trimmed by 5 bases and J by 6 bases, 13 bases remained unmatched. CDR3: CASSRETSGCSGEQYV. DNA for the CDR3: TGTGCCAGCAGTCGGGAGACTAGCGGGTGTTCTGGCGAGCAGTACGTC.

V and J are TRBV27 and TRBJ1-1; maybe TRBD1 (5 bases). V dropped 6 bases and J dropped 3 bases, with 23 bases sitting between them. The CDR3 runs 17 residues. Looked up from germline, CDR1 is MNHEY and CDR2 is SMNVEV (reference sequence). The CDR3 protein is CASSPGIAAGTHTEAFF. The CDR3 nucleotides read TGTGCCAGCAGCCCCGGCATAGCGGCCGGGACCCACACTGAAGCTTTCTTT.

The chain is built from TRBV5-1 and TRBJ2-1; 10 positions agree with TRBD2. The germline gives CDR1 SGHRS, CDR2 YFSETQ. V was pared by 0 bases and J by 8 bases, with 8 bases of the junction left unmatched. The CDR3 is 16 residues long. The CDR3 reads CASSLALAGVSDEQFF. In DNA, the CDR3 is TGCGCCAGCAGCTTGGCCCTAGCGGGAGTATCGGATGAGCAGTTCTTC.

The chain couples TRBV28 to TRBJ2-1, with TRBD1 matching 9 bases. Germline CDR1 and CDR2: MDHEN and SYDVKM. The CDR3 covers 15 residues. Trimming removed 4 bases from V and 3 bases from J; junction bases left unmatched: 4. The CDR3 protein is CASSSKTGGYNEQFF. The CDR3 nucleotides read TGTGCCAGCAGTTCCAAGACAGGGGGCTACAATGAGCAGTTCTTC.

V and J are TRBV30 and TRBJ1-6; the match to TRBD1 covers 11 bases. The V gene's germline CDR1 is GTSNPN and CDR2 SVGIG (reference sequence). The length of the CDR3 is 16 residues. The V segment lost 0 bases and the J segment 10 bases; nucleotides outside the gene matches: 8. CDR3 loop: CAWSVPDRGRWSPLHF. CDR3 nucleotide sequence: TGTGCCTGGAGTGTCCCGGACAGGGGGCGATGGTCACCCCTCCACTTT.

This clone was counted once. This chain uses TRBV6-1 with TRBJ1-4; weak D call: TRBD1 (5 bases). The V end lost 2 bases, the J end lost 3 bases, and 10 bases lay between the germline ends. This CDR3 is 15 amino acids long. CDR1 and CDR2 (germline): MNHNS, SASEGT. The CDR3 here is CASSELRGSNEKLFF. The CDR3 region has the DNA TGTGCCAGCAGTGAACTAAGGGGTTCTAATGAAAAACTGTTTTTT.

This rearrangement joins TRBV21-1 to TRBJ2-3; TRBD2 is the table's D call and was not checked against the DNA. TRBV21-1 represents a pseudogene. This CDR3 contains 16 residues. The CDR3 sequence is CAKGTSGRASTDTQYF. The CDR3 DNA is TGTGCCAAAGGGACTAGCGGGAGGGCCAGCACAGATACGCAGTATTTT.

This clone came up once. The chain joins TRBV7-3 to TRBJ2-3; possible D gene TRBD2, 6 bases. Germline CDR1 is SGHTA and CDR2 is FQGTGA. V lost 5 bases and J 4 bases, leaving 13 bases between the germline ends. The CDR3 extends over 14 amino acids. The chain's CDR3 is CASSPGGNPDTQYF. In DNA, the CDR3 is TGTGCCAGCAGCCCAGGAGGGAACCCAGATACGCAGTATTTT.

The chain joins TRBV18 to TRBJ1-2, with 7 bases lining up with TRBD1. The CDR3 extends over 14 amino acids. V shed 6 bases, J shed 3 bases, and the junction held 7 bases outside the gene matches. The germline CDR1 and CDR2 sequences are KGHSH and LQKENI. This CDR3 is CASSQGQVDYGYTF. DNA of the CDR3: TGTGCCAGCTCCCAAGGACAGGTGGACTATGGCTACACCTTC.

This chain links TRBV2 with TRBJ2-3; D perhaps matches TRBD1 (5 bases). This CDR3 region has 14 residues. The ends were cut back, 10 bases at V and 1 base at J, with 15 bases in the middle. CDR1 and CDR2 from the germline V gene are SNHLY and FYNNEI. CDR3 sequence reads: CATADTKRTDTQYF. CDR3 DNA sequence: TGTGCCACCGCGGACACGAAGCGCACAGATACGCAGTATTTT.

This chain uses TRBV5-5 with TRBJ2-7; D is possibly TRBD2 (7 bases). Trimming removed 4 bases at V and 6 bases at J, with 20 bases between. Germline-derived CDR1 and CDR2 are SGHKS and YYEKEE (reference sequence). The CDR3 extends over 15 amino acids. The CDR3 sequence: CASSRGSLDSGEQYF. CDR3 sequence (DNA): TGTGCCAGCAGCCGCGGGAGCCTGGACAGCGGCGAGCAGTACTTC.

The chain employs TRBV15 and TRBJ2-1; D gene ambiguous. The CDR3 is 13 residues long. Trimming cost V 3 bases and J 6 bases, with 9 bases left between them. The germline CDR1 and CDR2 sequences are LNHNV and YYDKDF (reference sequence). CDR3 sequence: CATSSGFLNEQFF. CDR3 nucleotides: TGTGCCACCAGCAGTGGCTTTCTCAATGAGCAGTTCTTC.

This clone has just one count. CDR3 bases: TGCGCCAGCAGCTTGCAAGGACAGGGGGAAGATACGCAGTATTTT. It specifies CASSLQGQGEDTQYF. This chain uses TRBV5-1 with TRBJ2-3, with 10 bases fitting TRBD1. The CDR3 length is 15 residues. J was trimmed by 5 bases and V by 1 base; bases with no gene match: 4. Germline lookup yields CDR1 SGHRS and CDR2 YFSETQ.

The V call is TRBV7-9, the J call TRBJ2-3; D ambiguous. The CDR3 covers 13 residues. Trimming removed 5 bases from V and 4 bases from J, with 10 bases in between. Germline assignment: CDR1 SEHNR and CDR2 FQNEAQ (reference sequence). CDR3 sequence (DNA): TGTGCCAGCAGCCGAGGTGGTGCAGATACGCAGTATTTT. It translates to CASSRGGADTQYF.

The rearrangement uses TRBV2 and TRBJ2-1; 7 bases fit TRBD2. Per the germline V gene, CDR1 is SNHLY and CDR2 is FYNNEI. There are 16 residues in the CDR3. With V trimmed by 4 bases and J by 7 bases, 13 bases remained unmatched. DNA for the CDR3: TGTGCCAGCAGTGCGATTGGCGGGAGCCTCCCAAATGAGCAGTTCTTC. It translates to CASSAIGGSLPNEQFF.

The chain has TRBV5-6 and TRBJ1-1, with 8 bases identical to TRBD1. The junction had 8 bases not matched to a gene; V was cut back by 4 bases and J by 3 bases. Per germline, CDR1 SGHDT and CDR2 YYEEEE. This CDR3 is 15 amino acids long. The CDR3 coding sequence is TGTGCCAGCAGCCCCTCGACAGGGGCGGACACTGAAGCTTTCTTT. The encoded protein is CASSPSTGADTEAFF.

The J gene is TRBJ1-3, the V gene TRBV30; the D is unclear. V was shortened by 2 bases and J by 0 bases, with 8 bases between the two germline ends. Germline V gives CDR1 GTSNPN, CDR2 SVGIG (reference sequence). The CDR3 extends over 14 amino acids. The CDR3 DNA follows: TGTGCCTGGAGTCCCGGGATCTCTGGAAACACCATATATTTT. Residues: CAWSPGISGNTIYF. Full variable domain (outside the CDR3, taken from reference TRBV30 and TRBJ1-3): SQTIHQWPATLVQPVGSPLSLECTVEGTSNPNLYWYRQAAGRGLQLLFYSVGIGQISSEVPQNLSASRPQDRQFILSSKKLLLSDSGFYLCAWSPGISGNTIYFGEGSWLTVV.

V and J are TRBV30 and TRBJ2-7; D unclear. There are 11 residues in the CDR3. From germline, CDR1 is GTSNPN and CDR2 SVGIG (reference sequence). The CDR3 loop reads CAHSTGDEQYF. The CDR3 region has the DNA TGTGCTCATTCAACCGGAGACGAGCAGTACTTC.